The 32 T cell receptor beta chains below all came from one sample that was sequenced in a study of somatic mutations in cytotoxic T cells in rheumatoid arthritis. Method: immunoSEQ multiplex PCR; TCRdb's copy keeps in-frame clones and lacks some. Among about 16,000 clones listed, approximately 75% were seen once. The source material was CD8+ T cells sorted from blood. Receptor source: an adult with rheumatoid arthritis.

This clone was counted once. This sequence joins TRBV6-5 and TRBJ2-3, with 9 positions matching TRBD1. Looked up from germline, CDR1 is MNHEY and CDR2 is SVGAGI. The V and J ends lost 7 bases and 0 bases, in that order; junction bases with no gene match: 5. The CDR3 runs 15 residues. The CDR3 region is CASNPGTGSTDTQYF. DNA of the CDR3: TGTGCCAGCAACCCGGGGACAGGGAGCACAGATACGCAGTATTTT.

This clone was observed a few times. The chain is built from TRBV9 and TRBJ2-2; 8 positions match TRBD2. There are 15 residues in the CDR3. V gave up 0 bases and J gave up 5 bases; unmatched junction bases: 3. The germline CDR1 and CDR2 sequences are SGDLS and YYNGEE. This chain's CDR3 is CASSVASGLTGELFF. The CDR3, as DNA: TGTGCCAGCAGCGTAGCTAGCGGGCTTACCGGGGAGCTGTTTTTT.

The chain employs TRBV9 and TRBJ2-1; D gene unclear. The CDR3 consists of 13 residues. Germline V lookup: CDR1 SGDLS, CDR2 YYNGEE. Trimming removed 1 base from V and 8 bases from J, with 10 bases in between. The CDR3, as DNA: TGTGCCAGCAGCGTACTCGGAACCGATGAGCAGTTCTTC. Encoded protein: CASSVLGTDEQFF.

The chain combines TRBV4-3 with TRBJ2-2, with D possibly being TRBD2 (5 bases). The germline V gene encodes CDR1 LGHNA and CDR2 YSLEER. CDR3 length equals 14 residues. V was shortened by 4 bases and J by 1 base, with 7 bases between the two germline ends. The CDR3 loop reads CASSPGLNTGELFF. The DNA for the CDR3 is TGCGCCAGCAGCCCTGGACTGAACACCGGGGAGCTGTTTTTT.

The J gene is TRBJ2-1, the V gene TRBV27; TRBD2 agrees at 10 bases. The trim removed 2 bases at V and 0 bases at J, leaving 1 base unmatched. The V gene's germline CDR1 is MNHEY and CDR2 SMNVEV (reference sequence). This CDR3 spans 16 amino acids. CDR3 coding DNA: TGTGCCAGCAGTTTACTAGCGGGAGTCTCCTACAATGAGCAGTTCTTC. Protein sequence: CASSLLAGVSYNEQFF.

The chain recombines TRBV27 with TRBJ2-7, with D possibly matching TRBD1 (6 bases). The CDR3 sequence is 15 residues long. Trimming pared 0 bases from V and 3 bases from J, leaving 12 bases between. CDR1 and CDR2 (germline): MNHEY, SMNVEV (reference sequence). The CDR3 sequence: CASSLSYGTNYEQYF. In DNA form, the CDR3 reads TGTGCCAGCAGTTTATCGTACGGGACAAACTACGAGCAGTACTTC.

This clone was observed a handful of times. DNA for the CDR3: TGTGCCAGCAGTAAATTAGCGGGAGCGGATACGCAGTATTTT. Its translation is CASSKLAGADTQYF. The chain carries TRBV6-9 and TRBJ2-3, with TRBD2 matching over 9 bases. Germline V gives CDR1 MNHGY, CDR2 SVAAGI. This CDR3 region has 14 residues. J gave up 6 bases and V 5 bases, and 6 bases lay outside the gene matches.

The chain recombines TRBV4-3 with TRBJ1-2; D gene uncertain. The CDR3 runs 13 residues. Germline V gene lookup returns CDR1 LGHNA and CDR2 YSLEER. Trimming took off 1 base at V and 8 bases at J, with 11 bases between the two ends. This chain's CDR3 is CASSQGGSRGYTF. In DNA, the CDR3 is TGCGCCAGCAGCCAAGGGGGTAGCCGGGGCTACACCTTC.

This rearrangement joins TRBV10-2 to TRBJ1-2; D gene ambiguous. This CDR3 region has 13 residues. Per germline, CDR1 WSHSY and CDR2 SAAADI. Trimming cost V 2 bases and J 4 bases, with 8 bases left between them. CDR3 nucleotide sequence: TGCGCCAGCAGTGAGGGCGCTCTCTATGGCTACACCTTC. This sequence encodes CASSEGALYGYTF.

The DNA for the CDR3 is TGTGCCAGCAGTCCCGACAGGGCCCACTACGAGCAGTACTTC. Its protein product is CASSPDRAHYEQYF. The chain is built from TRBV27 and TRBJ2-7; 7 nucleotides line up with TRBD1. The CDR3 extends over 14 amino acids. V was pared by 5 bases and J by 3 bases, with 7 bases of the junction left unmatched. Looked up from germline, CDR1 is MNHEY and CDR2 is SMNVEV (reference sequence).

V gene TRBV5-4 combines with J gene TRBJ2-7; unclear D gene. The CDR3 consists of 14 residues. Germline CDR1 reads SGHNT; CDR2 reads YYREEE (reference sequence). Between the trimmed V and J ends, which lost 0 bases and 2 bases, there was a span of 9 bases. CDR3 DNA sequence: TGTGCCAGCAGCTTGGGCCTTGGGACCTACGAGCAGTACTTC. Translating it yields CASSLGLGTYEQYF.

The V call is TRBV7-3, the J call TRBJ2-1; 9 bases fit TRBD2. Germline V gives CDR1 SGHTA, CDR2 FQGTGA. V shed 3 bases, J shed 0 bases, and the junction held 0 bases outside the gene matches. This CDR3 has 15 residues. The CDR3 DNA reads as TGTGCCAGCAGCTTTAGCGGGAGCTCCTACAATGAGCAGTTCTTC. Amino acids: CASSFSGSSYNEQFF.

The chain has TRBV6-1 and TRBJ2-7; the D is unclear. The CDR3 loop spans 8 amino acids. Germline loops: CDR1 MNHNS, CDR2 SASEGT. With 6 bases removed from V and 6 bases from J, the gap between germline ends came to 0 bases. Here the CDR3 reads CASSEQYF. The CDR3 DNA reads as TGTGCCAGCAGCGAGCAGTACTTC.

The chain couples TRBV19 to TRBJ1-3; D gene ambiguous. The CDR3 sequence is 16 residues long. Germline CDR1 reads LNHDA; CDR2 reads SQIVND (reference sequence). V lost 1 base and J lost 0, with 10 bases in between. The CDR3 here is CASSIGWEGSGNTIYF. For the CDR3, the DNA is TGTGCCAGTAGTATAGGTTGGGAAGGCTCTGGAAACACCATATATTTT.

The J gene is TRBJ2-2, the V gene TRBV28; D is uncertain. CDR1 is MDHEN and CDR2 is SYDVKM in the germline V gene. V lost 4 bases, J lost 4 bases, and 7 bases lay in between. The CDR3 runs 13 residues. The CDR3 coding sequence is TGTGCCAGCAGTTCGGGCCTCACCGGGGAGCTGTTTTTT. It yields the protein CASSSGLTGELFF. The entire variable domain, with the rest obtained from reference TRBV28 and TRBJ2-2, is as follows: DVKVTQSSRYLVKRTGEKVFLECVQDMDHENMFWYRQDPGLGLRLIYFSYDVKMKEKGDIPEGYSVSREKKERFSLILESASTNQTSMYLCASSSGLTGELFFGEGSRLTVL.

The chain links TRBV4-3 to TRBJ1-4, with D hard to call. This CDR3 comprises 15 residues. Germline V lookup: CDR1 LGHNA, CDR2 YSLEER. With 0 bases removed from V and 5 bases from J, the gap between germline ends came to 10 bases. The CDR3, as DNA: TGCGCCAGCAGCCAAGACCCGTACAGAAATGAAAAACTGTTTTTT. Encoded protein: CASSQDPYRNEKLFF.

The genes are TRBV4-3 and TRBJ2-3; 14 bases are shared with TRBD2. The CDR3 sequence is 18 residues long. After removal of 4 bases from V and 5 bases from J, the junction contained 11 bases not matched to a gene. The germline V gene encodes CDR1 LGHNA and CDR2 YSLEER. The CDR3 nucleotides are TGCGCCAGCAGCCTCACGACTAGCGGGAGGGACAAGAGAGATACGCAGTATTTT. Amino acids: CASSLTTSGRDKRDTQYF.

The chain uses TRBV7-3 and TRBJ2-5; no firm D call. CDR3 length: 12 amino acids. Germline V gives CDR1 SGHTA, CDR2 FQGTGA. V lost 5 bases to trimming and J lost 7 bases, with 11 bases between them. This CDR3 reads CASSPPGGTQYF. Written as DNA, the CDR3 is TGTGCCAGCAGCCCCCCGGGCGGGACCCAGTACTTC. Variable domain in full (rest from reference TRBV7-3 and TRBJ2-5): GAGVSQTPSNKVTEKGKYVELRCDPISGHTALYWYRQSLGQGPEFLIYFQGTGAADDSGLPNDRFFAVRPEGSVSTLKIQRTERGDSAVYLCASSPPGGTQYFGPGTRLLVL.

This clone occurred a few times. This chain links TRBV6-4 with TRBJ2-1, with D unresolved. CDR1 MRHNA and CDR2 SNTAGT come from the germline V gene. Trimming pared 2 bases from V and 8 bases from J, leaving 10 bases between. The CDR3 has 13 residues. CDR3 amino acids: CASSDTDVDEQFF. In DNA, the CDR3 is TGTGCCAGCAGTGACACAGACGTCGATGAGCAGTTCTTC.

This clone showed up just once. The V call is TRBV5-3, the J call TRBJ2-3, with 8 bases matching TRBD2. TRBV5-3 is marked as an open reading frame, function uncertain. Losses at the gene ends were 3 bases for V and 9 bases for J; bases not matched to a gene: 15. CDR3 length equals 16 residues. The CDR3 DNA is TGTGCCAGAAGCTCCCCGGGAGGGCGGGAGGATCGCACGCAGTATTTT. This codes for CARSSPGGREDRTQYF.

This clone was picked up a small number of times. This chain links TRBV7-2 with TRBJ1-2, with 8 nucleotides matching TRBD1. Trimming took 5 bases from V and 1 from J; bases not matched to a gene: 9. The CDR3 totals 16 residues. CDR1 is SGHTA, CDR2 FQGNSA, per germline. CDR3 sequence reads: CASSLSYGQGNYGYTF. The CDR3 bases are TGTGCCAGCAGCCTCTCTTATGGACAGGGTAACTATGGCTACACCTTC.

V usage is TRBV4-1 and J usage is TRBJ1-4; possible D gene TRBD1, 6 bases. Trimming left V 1 base short and J 7 bases short, with 13 bases between. The CDR3 length is 15 residues. Germline CDR1 is MGHRA and CDR2 is YSYEKL. CDR3 loop: CASSQVPGGAEKLFF. CDR3 nucleotide sequence: TGCGCCAGCAGCCAAGTCCCCGGGGGGGCTGAAAAACTGTTTTTT.

This chain uses TRBV9 with TRBJ1-3; no clear D gene. Between the trimmed V and J ends, which lost 0 bases and 3 bases, there was a span of 10 bases. This CDR3 is built from 15 residues. CDR1 and CDR2 (germline): SGDLS, YYNGEE. DNA for the CDR3: TGTGCCAGCAGCGTAGAGGAGGGTTTTGGAAACACCATATATTTT. It yields the protein CASSVEEGFGNTIYF.

The chain couples TRBV7-8 to TRBJ2-1; 7 bases are shared with TRBD2. The CDR3 runs 19 residues. Trimming took 7 bases from V and 3 from J; bases not matched to a gene: 21. From germline, CDR1 is SGHVS and CDR2 FQNEAQ. CDR3 sequence: CASTMPKDYQRGNYNEQFF. For the CDR3, the DNA is TGTGCCAGCACCATGCCCAAAGATTACCAGCGGGGAAACTACAATGAGCAGTTCTTC.

The V and J genes are TRBV4-3 and TRBJ2-7, with D possibly being TRBD2 (5 bases). CDR1 and CDR2 from the germline V gene are LGHNA and YSLEER. The CDR3 length is 16 residues. Trimming pared 0 bases from V and 2 bases from J, leaving 14 bases between. The CDR3 nucleotides read TGCGCCAGCAGCCAAGATCGGCTAGCCTCAACCTACGAGCAGTACTTC. Its protein is CASSQDRLASTYEQYF.

The V gene is TRBV4-1, the J gene TRBJ2-7, with 7 bases aligning to TRBD1. The germline gives CDR1 MGHRA, CDR2 YSYEKL. CDR3 length equals 17 residues. The trim removed 0 bases at V and 3 bases at J, leaving 11 bases unmatched. Here the CDR3 DNA reads TGCGCCAGCAGCCAAGATGGGCCTGGACAGGCCTTCTACGAGCAGTACTTC. Residues: CASSQDGPGQAFYEQYF.

The J gene is TRBJ1-5, the V gene TRBV9; 8 nucleotides line up with TRBD1. The V gene's germline CDR1 is SGDLS and CDR2 YYNGEE. J was trimmed by 4 bases and V by 4 bases; bases with no gene match: 13. CDR3 length equals 17 residues. The CDR3 region has the DNA TGTGCCAGCAGCCCCTTTTATGGGACAGGCGGAAATCAGCCCCAGCATTTT. Translating it yields CASSPFYGTGGNQPQHF.

The chain couples TRBV2 to TRBJ1-1; D gene unclear. CDR3 length: 13 residues. CDR1 is SNHLY and CDR2 is FYNNEI in the germline V gene. Trimming removed 8 bases at V and 1 base at J, with 11 bases between. CDR3 protein: CASAPWANTEAFF. The CDR3 DNA reads TGTGCCAGCGCACCCTGGGCGAACACTGAAGCTTTCTTT.

The V call is TRBV29-1, the J call TRBJ2-7, with 15 bases aligning to TRBD2. CDR1 and CDR2 from the germline V gene are SQVTM and ANQGSEA. The CDR3 runs to 15 residues. The V and J ends lost 7 bases and 1 base, in that order; junction bases with no gene match: 5. The CDR3 nucleotides are TGCAGCGCCGATGGACTAGCGGGAGGGTCCTACGAGCAGTACTTC. It yields the protein CSADGLAGGSYEQYF.

This clone is a singleton in its sample. V gene TRBV2 combines with J gene TRBJ2-7, with D possibly being TRBD2 (5 bases). The CDR3 totals 13 residues. The V and J ends lost 4 bases and 6 bases respectively, with 13 bases between them. Germline values: CDR1 SNHLY, CDR2 FYNNEI. The CDR3 loop is CASSGGNEGEQYF. The DNA for the CDR3 is TGTGCCAGCAGTGGAGGCAATGAGGGCGAGCAGTACTTC.

V and J are TRBV11-1 and TRBJ2-1, with no clear D. Germline V gives CDR1 SGHAT, CDR2 FQDESV (reference sequence). Trimming cost V 0 bases and J 4 bases, with 10 bases left between them. The CDR3 runs 15 residues. The CDR3 here is CASSLAQYTYNEQFF. Written as DNA, the CDR3 is TGTGCCAGCAGCTTAGCACAGTATACATACAATGAGCAGTTCTTC.

This chain uses TRBV6-4 with TRBJ1-4, with unresolved D. The length of the CDR3 is 11 residues. Germline V gene sequence: CDR1 MRHNA, CDR2 SNTAGT. Trimming cost V 6 bases and J 10 bases, with 9 bases left between them. This CDR3 is CASRGEGKLFF. The CDR3 DNA reads TGTGCCAGCAGGGGTGAAGGAAAACTGTTTTTT.